Listed below are T cell receptor beta chains from one sample, sequenced in a study of T cell responses to AZD1222 COVID-19 vaccine. Clones were sequenced by immunoSEQ multiplex PCR, and TCRdb holds only the in-frame ones, with some missing. The data contain around 140,000 clones, 91% of them seen just once; the ten biggest clones take up under 2%. The source material was peripheral blood, sampled 28 days after the second AZD1222 dose. Receptors were obtained from an adult who received the AZD1222 COVID-19 vaccine. CDR3s include the opening cysteine and the closing phenylalanine or tryptophan.

CDR3aa	v_gene	j_gene
CASSVEAQGKATF	TRBV6-4	TRBJ1-2
CASGGQGSGELFF	TRBV7-3	TRBJ2-2
CASSLRGTGNTEAFF	TRBV7-9	TRBJ1-1
CAASSFFGNTIYF	TRBV10-3	TRBJ1-3
CASSLARGSAYEQYF	TRBV7-7	TRBJ2-7
CASSTRGANNQPQHF	TRBV6-5	TRBJ1-5
CASSLLSTDTQYF	TRBV5-4	TRBJ2-3
CASSPRTPNYGYTF	TRBV7-8	TRBJ1-2
CASSQDRLRWPNTGELFF	TRBV4-3	TRBJ2-2
CATSRDRDHFYGYTF	TRBV15	TRBJ1-2
CASSVIQGDTEAFF	TRBV5-1	TRBJ1-1
CASSELEGGTTEAFF	TRBV2	TRBJ1-1
CASSTGQGEEAFF	TRBV9	TRBJ1-1
CATSVRGGTDTQYF	TRBV24-1	TRBJ2-3
CASSLATNENTEAFF	TRBV11-2	TRBJ1-1
CASSPTPGAQGSPNYGYTF	TRBV18	TRBJ1-2
CASSSATSGGETQYF	TRBV7-9	TRBJ2-5
CASSEVRLAVYNEQFF	TRBV2	TRBJ2-1
CASSGQGAVYGYTF	TRBV2	TRBJ1-2
CASSFSRDRGGRTEAFF	TRBV28	TRBJ1-1
CASSPGTSGRAAYNEQFF	TRBV25-1	TRBJ2-1
CASSLGIRQSHNSPLHF	TRBV11-2	TRBJ1-6
CASSPHGTSGSNEQFF	TRBV9	TRBJ2-1
CASSLGRTGVNYGYTF	TRBV19	TRBJ1-2
CAGSSDTGELFF	TRBV2	TRBJ2-2
CASSLEPGVWGTEAFF	TRBV5-1	TRBJ1-1
CASSAGQGANTEAFF	TRBV10-1	TRBJ1-1
CASSEGGGWNTEAFF	TRBV6-1	TRBJ1-1
CASSVGGLNNEQFF	TRBV10-1	TRBJ2-1
CASSLRQGGTEAFF	TRBV11-3	TRBJ1-1
CASSIGQAETQYF	TRBV5-1	TRBJ2-5
CASRSGRQPNTGELFF	TRBV5-4	TRBJ2-2
CASTHGAGQGMKNSNQPQHF	TRBV19	TRBJ1-5
CASSSPGTGVRGFF	TRBV27	TRBJ2-1
CASSSERGPSDGYTF	TRBV5-4	TRBJ1-2
CASSVDGFGNTIYF	TRBV5-1	TRBJ1-3
CASSLDRGWGIQYF	TRBV11-2	TRBJ2-4
CASSLPLNQPQHF	TRBV12-3/TRBV12-4	TRBJ1-5
CASSPSGASQETQYF	TRBV5-1	TRBJ2-5
CASSLSSGGGSYNEQFF	TRBV7-7	TRBJ2-1
CASRPGGRSTEAFF	TRBV11-3	TRBJ1-1
CASSLTEGKLFF	TRBV12-3/TRBV12-4	TRBJ1-4
CAWSVGTGGSFDNSPLHF	TRBV30	TRBJ1-6
CAISEALAGDIYNEQFF	TRBV10-3	TRBJ2-1
CASTGEGTEAFF	TRBV2	TRBJ1-1
CASSAPYQETQYF	TRBV7-2	TRBJ2-5
CAWSVLGTEAFF	TRBV30	TRBJ1-1
CASSQDFRGIQEKLFF	TRBV3-1/TRBV3-2	TRBJ1-4
CSVPGTGVYGYTF	TRBV29-1	TRBJ1-2
CASSQQYNEQFF	TRBV12-3/TRBV12-4	TRBJ2-1